Listed here is a single T cell receptor (beta chain). Its specificity is not known. The data were obtained in a study of Tregs in tolerant kidney transplant recipients. Whole-study context: Donor B cells were activated for approximately nine days on irradiated CD40L-expressing 3T3 cells. CD4+CD25+CD127- cells came from approximately three-day belatacept mixed lymphocyte reactions, some with approximately 5-day graft donor restimulation. Points from the study as a whole: The small number of patients limits these findings pending further validation.

Libraries were prepared by immunoSEQ multiplex PCR; TCRdb keeps only in-frame clonotypes and omits some of them. The sample lists nearly 600 clones, around 94% occurring once. The length of the CDR3 is 14 residues. The germline gives CDR1 SNHLY, CDR2 FYNNEI. The V and J ends lost 8 bases and 2 bases respectively, with 15 bases between them. The chain carries TRBV2 and TRBJ1-1; a possible D gene is TRBD1 (5 bases). The origin of this receptor is a human patient who received a combined kidney and bone marrow transplant. The input for sequencing was Tregs from blood cultured with allogeneic cells, taken before the transplant. CDR3 sequence (DNA): TGTGCCAGCCTACGGGGAGGGACCAACACTGAAGCTTTCTTT. It codes for CASLRGGTNTEAFF.